These 26 T cell receptor beta chains were sequenced from one sample in a study of control samples from healthy donors and cancer patients. TCRdb keeps only in-frame clones here, not all; method: immunoSEQ multiplex PCR. The sample comprises tens of thousands of clones, roughly 88% of which are singletons, and 11% rests with the top ten. Specimen: PBMCs. The receptor source for this set is a man between 60 and 70 years old with head and neck cancer.

There are a few counts of this clone. The chain employs TRBV3-1 (or the pseudogene TRBV3-2) and TRBJ1-2, with D possibly being TRBD1 (6 bases). In germline, CDR1 is LGHDT, CDR2 YNNKEL (reference sequence). Trimming pared 2 bases from V and 9 bases from J, leaving 10 bases between. The CDR3 has 12 residues. CDR3 sequence reads: CASSQSRDSYTF. Written as DNA, the CDR3 is TGTGCCAGCAGCCAATCTCGGGACAGCTACACCTTC.

This chain connects TRBV4-1 to TRBJ2-1; TRBD2 matches 11 bases. The V segment lost 4 bases and the J segment 5 bases; nucleotides outside the gene matches: 13. Germline CDR1 is MGHRA and CDR2 is YSYEKL. This CDR3 comprises 18 residues. Here the CDR3 reads CASSRKVTTSGEDNEQFF. DNA of the CDR3: TGCGCCAGCAGCCGCAAAGTAACGACTAGCGGGGAGGACAATGAGCAGTTCTTC.

The rearrangement uses TRBV5-4 and TRBJ2-7, with D possibly matching TRBD2 (7 bases). The CDR3 extends over 16 amino acids. Trimming shortened V by 4 bases and J by 4 bases, and 21 bases separated the two germline ends. CDR1 and CDR2 (germline): SGHNT, YYREEE (reference sequence). CDR3 sequence: CASSQGRGLAAYEQYF. In nucleotides, the CDR3 is TGTGCCAGCAGCCAAGGACGGGGGCTAGCGGCTTACGAGCAGTACTTC.

This sequence joins TRBV4-1 and TRBJ2-7, with 12 bases identical to TRBD2. This CDR3 comprises 16 residues. The J segment lost 5 bases and the V segment lost 4 bases, leaving 9 bases of the junction unmatched. CDR1 is MGHRA, CDR2 YSYEKL, per germline. CDR3 sequence reads: CASSRVPRLAGDEQYF. CDR3 sequence (DNA): TGCGCCAGCAGCCGGGTTCCGAGACTAGCGGGAGACGAGCAGTACTTC.

The gene calls are TRBV10-3 and TRBJ1-2; D is perhaps TRBD1 (6 bases). Germline CDR1 and CDR2: ENHRY and SYGVKD. The CDR3 runs 13 residues. Trimming pared 2 bases from V and 6 bases from J, leaving 10 bases between. Here the CDR3 DNA reads TGTGCCATCAGTGAGAGGGGGTTGGATGGCTACACCTTC. It yields the protein CAISERGLDGYTF.

J is TRBJ2-3 and V is TRBV5-1; 8 nucleotides agree with TRBD1. Unmatched junction bases numbered 10, after V lost 4 bases and J lost 6 bases. The CDR3 contains 15 residues. Germline values: CDR1 SGHRS, CDR2 YFSETQ. CDR3 in DNA: TGCGCCAGCAGCGCCGGGACAGGACTTGGTGATACGCAGTATTTT. Residues: CASSAGTGLGDTQYF.

The chain couples TRBV11-2 to TRBJ2-2; D is unresolved. The CDR3 runs 12 residues. Germline assignment: CDR1 SGHAT and CDR2 FQNNGV. Trimming took off 5 bases at V and 6 bases at J, with 7 bases between the two ends. This chain's CDR3 is CASSTQAGELFF. The DNA of the CDR3 is TGTGCCAGCAGCACACAAGCCGGGGAGCTGTTTTTT.

This chain connects TRBV19 to TRBJ1-3; TRBD1 is a possible D gene (5 bases). Germline CDR1 LNHDA, CDR2 SQIVND (reference sequence). CDR3 length equals 14 residues. Trimming cost V 3 bases and J 6 bases, with 12 bases left between them. The CDR3 region is CASSMKGRANTIYF. The CDR3 DNA reads TGTGCCAGTAGTATGAAGGGGAGGGCAAACACCATATATTTT.

This clone was counted between two and nine times. The genes are TRBV5-4 and TRBJ2-1, with D unresolved. Trimming left V 4 bases short and J 9 bases short, with 14 bases between. Germline CDR1 and CDR2: SGHNT and YYREEE (reference sequence). This CDR3 region has 13 residues. CDR3 in DNA: TGTGCCAGCAGCCCTGGAAATCCGGTTGAGCAGTTCTTC. Protein: CASSPGNPVEQFF.

The rearrangement joins TRBV6-1 to TRBJ1-1; no clear D gene. CDR3 length: 11 amino acids. V lost 2 bases to trimming and J lost 4 bases, with 2 bases between them. Germline assignment: CDR1 MNHNS and CDR2 SASEGT. CDR3 amino acids: CASSESTEAFF. DNA for the CDR3: TGTGCCAGCAGTGAAAGCACTGAAGCTTTCTTT.

In DNA, the CDR3 is TGTGCCACCAGCCTCTCTGGGCAGGGTGGGGAGACCCAGTACTTC. Its protein is CATSLSGQGGETQYF. The chain employs TRBV24-1 and TRBJ2-5; perhaps TRBD1 as D (5 bases). Germline values: CDR1 KGHDR, CDR2 SFDVKD. The ends were cut back, 7 bases at V and 5 bases at J, with 19 bases in the middle. This CDR3 comprises 15 residues.

This chain connects TRBV18 to TRBJ1-1; D gene uncertain. Trimming removed 3 bases at V and 1 base at J, with 9 bases between. Germline V gene lookup returns CDR1 KGHSH and CDR2 LQKENI. This CDR3 contains 14 residues. CDR3: CASSPSDGNTEAFF. For the CDR3, the DNA is TGTGCCAGCTCACCGTCGGACGGGAACACTGAAGCTTTCTTT.

CDR3 sequence reads: CASTSVRTDTQYF. In DNA, the CDR3 is TGTGCCAGCACTAGCGTTCGCACAGATACGCAGTATTTT. The chain uses TRBV6-5 and TRBJ2-3; the D gene is possibly TRBD2 (6 bases). The germline gives CDR1 MNHEY, CDR2 SVGAGI. V shed 7 bases and J shed 1 base, with 9 bases lying between them. The CDR3 length is 13 residues.

The chain employs TRBV7-8 and TRBJ2-1, with TRBD2 matching 8 bases. There are 16 residues in the CDR3. Germline CDR1 SGHVS, CDR2 FQNEAQ. V gave up 5 bases and J gave up 4 bases; unmatched junction bases: 10. The CDR3 coding sequence is TGTGCCAGCAGCCCTGAAGCGGGGGTTTTATACAATGAGCAGTTCTTC. It translates to CASSPEAGVLYNEQFF.

V and J are TRBV29-1 and TRBJ2-7; no clear D. In germline, CDR1 is SQVTM, CDR2 ANQGSEA. V gave up 4 bases and J gave up 3 bases, with 10 bases separating them. This CDR3 is built from 12 residues. CDR3 region: CSVAPTFYEQYF. The CDR3 nucleotides read TGCAGCGTTGCCCCGACCTTCTACGAGCAGTACTTC.

This clone was counted between two and nine times. CDR3 DNA sequence: TGTGCCAGTAGTACCCACAGGGAGTCTGGTGAAGCTTTCTTT. This translates into CASSTHRESGEAFF. The rearrangement links TRBV19 to TRBJ1-1, with D possibly TRBD1 on 6 matching bases. Germline CDR1 is LNHDA and CDR2 is SQIVND (reference sequence). V was cut by 4 bases and J by 7 bases, with 16 bases left in between. The CDR3 is 14 amino acids.

The chain couples TRBV6-5 to TRBJ1-2, with 7 bases aligning to TRBD1. The length of the CDR3 is 16 residues. The V and J ends lost 3 bases and 4 bases, in that order; junction bases with no gene match: 11. Germline values: CDR1 MNHEY, CDR2 SVGAGI. The CDR3 region has the DNA TGTGCCAGCAGTTATATTCCCGGACAGGCGCCCTATGGCTACACCTTC. Residues: CASSYIPGQAPYGYTF.

V gene TRBV10-3 combines with J gene TRBJ2-3; 9 bases line up with TRBD1. The CDR3 is made up of 14 amino acids. The J segment lost 4 bases and the V segment lost 7 bases, leaving 6 bases of the junction unmatched. Germline CDR1 is ENHRY and CDR2 is SYGVKD. CDR3 sequence (DNA): TGTGCCATCACCACAGGGGGCGCGTCAGATACGCAGTATTTT. Translating it yields CAITTGGASDTQYF.

J is TRBJ2-3 and V is TRBV7-8, with 10 bases identical to TRBD1. The CDR3 runs to 16 residues. Germline CDR1 reads SGHVS; CDR2 reads FQNEAQ. With 0 bases clipped from V and 6 bases from J, the junction kept 6 bases outside the gene matches. CDR3 region: CASSLAEGQGWDTQYF. The CDR3 bases are TGTGCCAGCAGCTTAGCGGAGGGACAGGGGTGGGATACGCAGTATTTT.

V and J are TRBV5-1 and TRBJ2-1, with D hard to call. The CDR3 is 14 amino acids. Trimming stripped 1 base from V and 8 bases from J, with 13 bases between. Germline V lookup: CDR1 SGHRS, CDR2 YFSETQ. Here the CDR3 DNA reads TGCGCCAGCAGCTTGAACGCTGCAATGGATGAGCAGTTCTTC. The encoded protein is CASSLNAAMDEQFF.

This chain links TRBV7-9 with TRBJ1-5; a possible D gene is TRBD1 (5 bases). Trimming took off 5 bases at V and 4 bases at J, with 15 bases between the two ends. This CDR3 has 15 amino acids. Looked up from germline, CDR1 is SEHNR and CDR2 is FQNEAQ (reference sequence). This CDR3 is CASSPPGGGNQPQHF. The CDR3 nucleotides are TGTGCCAGCAGCCCCCCGGGGGGGGGAAATCAGCCCCAGCATTTT.

This rearrangement joins TRBV6-2 or TRBV6-3 to TRBJ1-5; D is unclear. The ends were cut back, 4 bases at V and 7 bases at J, with 11 bases in the middle. CDR1 is MNHEY, CDR2 SVGEGT, per germline. This CDR3 has 13 residues. CDR3 loop: CASSSLGEQPQHF. The CDR3 DNA follows: TGTGCCAGCAGTTCCCTTGGTGAGCAGCCCCAGCATTTT.

This clone is labeled as medium-sized. This sequence joins TRBV29-1 and TRBJ1-2, with 7 bases lining up with TRBD1. V was pared by 4 bases and J by 0 bases, with 5 bases of the junction left unmatched. The CDR3 has 14 residues. From germline, CDR1 is SQVTM and CDR2 ANQGSEA. Here the CDR3 DNA reads TGCAGCGTTGCCCAGGGGGGGACTAACTATGGCTACACCTTC. Amino acid sequence: CSVAQGGTNYGYTF.

The chain has TRBV6-2 or TRBV6-3 and TRBJ2-7; possible D gene TRBD2, 7 bases. Looked up from germline, CDR1 is MNHEY and CDR2 is SVGEGT. The CDR3 sequence is 15 residues long. Trimming took 5 bases from V and 3 from J, leaving 17 bases between them. The CDR3 protein is CASSTMGGLSYEQYF. The CDR3 DNA is TGTGCCAGCAGTACCATGGGGGGGCTGAGCTACGAGCAGTACTTC.

The rearrangement joins TRBV10-2 to TRBJ1-6; possibly TRBD1 for D (5 bases). Trimming shortened V by 7 bases and J by 5 bases, and 15 bases separated the two germline ends. The CDR3 contains 15 residues. Germline V gene sequence: CDR1 WSHSY, CDR2 SAAADI. The CDR3 loop is CASTTWQGDNSPLHF. In DNA form, the CDR3 reads TGCGCCAGCACCACGTGGCAGGGAGATAATTCACCCCTCCACTTT.

This sequence joins TRBV19 and TRBJ2-1, with 7 bases lining up with TRBD1. In germline, CDR1 is LNHDA, CDR2 SQIVND (reference sequence). The J segment lost 0 bases and the V segment lost 3 bases, leaving 5 bases of the junction unmatched. This CDR3 region has 16 residues. Here the CDR3 reads CASSMGRTGSYNEQFF. The DNA for the CDR3 is TGTGCCAGTAGTATGGGCAGGACAGGCTCCTACAATGAGCAGTTCTTC.